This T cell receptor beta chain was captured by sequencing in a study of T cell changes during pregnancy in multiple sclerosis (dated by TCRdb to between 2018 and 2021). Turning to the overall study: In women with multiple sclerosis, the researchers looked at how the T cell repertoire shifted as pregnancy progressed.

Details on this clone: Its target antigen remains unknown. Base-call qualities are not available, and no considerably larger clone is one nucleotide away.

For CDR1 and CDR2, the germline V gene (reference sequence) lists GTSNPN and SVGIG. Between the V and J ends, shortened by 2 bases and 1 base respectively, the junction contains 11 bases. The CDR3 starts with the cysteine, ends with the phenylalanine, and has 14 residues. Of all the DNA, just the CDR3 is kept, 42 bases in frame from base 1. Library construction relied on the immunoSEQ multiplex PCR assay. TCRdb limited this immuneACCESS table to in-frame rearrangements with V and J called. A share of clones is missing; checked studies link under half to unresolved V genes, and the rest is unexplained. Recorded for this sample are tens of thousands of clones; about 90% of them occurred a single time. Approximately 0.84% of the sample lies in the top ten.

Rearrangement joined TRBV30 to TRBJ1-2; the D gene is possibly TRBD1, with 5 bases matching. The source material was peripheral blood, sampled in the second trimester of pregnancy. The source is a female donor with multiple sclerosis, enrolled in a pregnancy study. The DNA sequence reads TGTGCCTGGAGTACCGGTAGGGGTAACTATGGCTACACCTTC. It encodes CAWSTGRGNYGYTF.